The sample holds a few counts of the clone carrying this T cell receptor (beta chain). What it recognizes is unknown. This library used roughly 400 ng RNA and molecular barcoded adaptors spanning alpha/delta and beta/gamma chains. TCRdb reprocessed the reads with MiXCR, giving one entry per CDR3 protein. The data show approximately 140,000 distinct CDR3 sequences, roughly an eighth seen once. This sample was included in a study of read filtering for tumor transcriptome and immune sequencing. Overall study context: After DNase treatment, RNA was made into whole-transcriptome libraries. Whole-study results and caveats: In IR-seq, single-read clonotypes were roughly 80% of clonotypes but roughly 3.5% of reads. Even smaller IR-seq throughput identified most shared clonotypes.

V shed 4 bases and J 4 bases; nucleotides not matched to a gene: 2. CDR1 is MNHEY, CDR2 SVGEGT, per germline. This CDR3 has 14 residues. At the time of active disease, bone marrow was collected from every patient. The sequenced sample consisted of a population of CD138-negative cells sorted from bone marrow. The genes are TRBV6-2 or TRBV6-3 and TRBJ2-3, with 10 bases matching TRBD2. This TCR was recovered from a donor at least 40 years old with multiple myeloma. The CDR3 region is CASSFGTSADTQYF. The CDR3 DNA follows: TGTGCCAGCAGTTTCGGGACTAGCGCAGATACGCAGTATTTT.